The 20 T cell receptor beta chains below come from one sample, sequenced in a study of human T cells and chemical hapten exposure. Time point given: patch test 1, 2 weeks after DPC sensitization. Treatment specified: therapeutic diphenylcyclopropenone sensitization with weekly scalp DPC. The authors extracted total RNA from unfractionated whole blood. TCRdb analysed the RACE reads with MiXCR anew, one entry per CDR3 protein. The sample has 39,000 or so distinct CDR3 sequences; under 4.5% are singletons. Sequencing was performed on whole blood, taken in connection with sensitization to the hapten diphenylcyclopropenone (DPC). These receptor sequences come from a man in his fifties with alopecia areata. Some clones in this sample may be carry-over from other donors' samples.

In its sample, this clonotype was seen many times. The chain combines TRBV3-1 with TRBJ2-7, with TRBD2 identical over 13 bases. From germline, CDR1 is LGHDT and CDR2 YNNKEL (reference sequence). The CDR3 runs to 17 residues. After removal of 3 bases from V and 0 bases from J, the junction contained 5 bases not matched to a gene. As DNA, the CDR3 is TGTGCCAGCAGCCAGGGACTAGCGGGGCCAAGCTCCTACGAGCAGTACTTC. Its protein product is CASSQGLAGPSSYEQYF.

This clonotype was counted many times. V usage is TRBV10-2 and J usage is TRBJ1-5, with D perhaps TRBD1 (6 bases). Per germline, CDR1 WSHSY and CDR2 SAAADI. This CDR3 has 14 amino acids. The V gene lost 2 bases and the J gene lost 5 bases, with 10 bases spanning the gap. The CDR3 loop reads CASSENGGHQPQHF. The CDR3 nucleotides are TGCGCCAGCAGTGAGAACGGGGGCCATCAGCCCCAGCATTTT.

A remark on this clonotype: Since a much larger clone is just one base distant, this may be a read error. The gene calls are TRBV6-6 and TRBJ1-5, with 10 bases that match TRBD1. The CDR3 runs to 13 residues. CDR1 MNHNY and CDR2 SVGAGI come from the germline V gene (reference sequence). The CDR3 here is CVSNWDRGEPQHF. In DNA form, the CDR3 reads TGTGTCAGCAATTGGGACAGGGGAGAGCCCCAGCATTTT.

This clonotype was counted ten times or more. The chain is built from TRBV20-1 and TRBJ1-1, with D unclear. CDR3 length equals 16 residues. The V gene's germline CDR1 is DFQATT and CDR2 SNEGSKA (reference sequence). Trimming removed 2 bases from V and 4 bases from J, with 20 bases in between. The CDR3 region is CSARKVRPGKFTEAFF. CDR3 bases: TGCAGTGCTAGAAAGGTTCGGCCGGGAAAGTTCACTGAAGCTTTCTTT.

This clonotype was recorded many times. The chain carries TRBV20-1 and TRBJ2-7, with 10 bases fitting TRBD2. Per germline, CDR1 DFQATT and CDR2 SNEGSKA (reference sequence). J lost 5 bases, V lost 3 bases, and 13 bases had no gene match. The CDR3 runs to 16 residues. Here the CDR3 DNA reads TGCAGTGCTAGTAAGGCAGCGGGAGGGCCTTCTAACGAGCAGTACTTC. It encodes CSASKAAGGPSNEQYF.

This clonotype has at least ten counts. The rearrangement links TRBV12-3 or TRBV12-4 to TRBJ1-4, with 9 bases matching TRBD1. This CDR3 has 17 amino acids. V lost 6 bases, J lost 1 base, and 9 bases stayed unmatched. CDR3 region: CASSAGQGPRTNEKLFF. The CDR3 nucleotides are TGTGCCAGCAGCGCGGGACAGGGACCTCGAACTAATGAAAAACTGTTTTTT.

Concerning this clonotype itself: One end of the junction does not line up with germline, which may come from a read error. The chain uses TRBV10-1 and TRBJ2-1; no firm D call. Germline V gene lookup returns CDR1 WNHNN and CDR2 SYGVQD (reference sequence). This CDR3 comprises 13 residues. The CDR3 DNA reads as TGCGCCAGCAGCCTCGGAGCCTACAATGAGCATTTCTTC. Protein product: CASSLGAYNEHFF.

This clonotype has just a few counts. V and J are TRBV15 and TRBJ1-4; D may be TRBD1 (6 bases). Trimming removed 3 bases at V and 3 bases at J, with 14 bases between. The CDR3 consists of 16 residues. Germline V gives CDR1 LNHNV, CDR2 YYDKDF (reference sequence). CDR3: CATSRIQGGANEKLFF. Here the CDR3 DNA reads TGTGCCACCAGCAGGATACAAGGGGGAGCTAATGAAAAACTGTTTTTT.

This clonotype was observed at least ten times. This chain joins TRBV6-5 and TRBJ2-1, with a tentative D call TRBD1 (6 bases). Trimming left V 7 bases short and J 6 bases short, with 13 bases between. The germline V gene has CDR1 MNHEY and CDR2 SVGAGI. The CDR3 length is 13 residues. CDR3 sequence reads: CASNEQGSNEQFF. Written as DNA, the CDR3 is TGTGCCAGCAACGAACAGGGTAGCAATGAGCAGTTCTTC.

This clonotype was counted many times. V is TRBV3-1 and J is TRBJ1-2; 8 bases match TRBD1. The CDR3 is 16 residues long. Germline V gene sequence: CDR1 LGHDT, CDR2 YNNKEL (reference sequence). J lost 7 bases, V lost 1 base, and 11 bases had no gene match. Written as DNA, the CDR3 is TGTGCCAGCAGCCAAGCCTCCGGACAGGGATCGAGTGGCTACACCTTC. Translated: CASSQASGQGSSGYTF.

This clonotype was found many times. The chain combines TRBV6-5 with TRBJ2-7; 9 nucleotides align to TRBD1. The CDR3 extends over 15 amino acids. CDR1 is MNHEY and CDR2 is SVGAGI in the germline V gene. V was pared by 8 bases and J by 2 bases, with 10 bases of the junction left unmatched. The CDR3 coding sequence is TGTGCCAGCTCGGGACAGGGAGAATTCCCCTACGAGCAGTACTTC. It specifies CASSGQGEFPYEQYF.

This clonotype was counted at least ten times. CDR3 amino acids: CASSRDSNTEAFF. The CDR3 DNA reads as TGTGCCAGCAGTCGAGACAGCAACACTGAAGCTTTCTTT. This sequence joins TRBV28 and TRBJ1-1; D might be TRBD1 (5 bases). V was cut by 5 bases and J by 2 bases, with 9 bases left in between. Germline lookup yields CDR1 MDHEN and CDR2 SYDVKM. The CDR3 is 13 residues long.

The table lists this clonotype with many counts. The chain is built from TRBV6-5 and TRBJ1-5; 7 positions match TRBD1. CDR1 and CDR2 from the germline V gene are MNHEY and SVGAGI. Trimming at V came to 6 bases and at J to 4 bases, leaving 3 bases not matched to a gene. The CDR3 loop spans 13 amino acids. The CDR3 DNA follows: TGTGCCAGCAGACCAGGGGGTAATCAGCCCCAGCATTTT. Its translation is CASRPGGNQPQHF.

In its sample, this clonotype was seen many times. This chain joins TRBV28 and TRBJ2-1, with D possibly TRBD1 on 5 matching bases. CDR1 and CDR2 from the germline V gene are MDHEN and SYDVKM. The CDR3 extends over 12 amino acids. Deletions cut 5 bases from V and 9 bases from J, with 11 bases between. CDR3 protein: CASSLDTGEQFF. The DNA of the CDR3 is TGTGCCAGCAGTCTGGACACGGGTGAGCAGTTCTTC.

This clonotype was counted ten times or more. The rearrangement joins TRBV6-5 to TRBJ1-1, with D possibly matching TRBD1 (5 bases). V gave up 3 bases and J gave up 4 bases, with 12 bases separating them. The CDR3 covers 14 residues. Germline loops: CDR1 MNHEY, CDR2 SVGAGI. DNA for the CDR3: TGTGCCAGCAGTTATGGGGTTGGGGGCACTGAAGCTTTCTTT. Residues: CASSYGVGGTEAFF.

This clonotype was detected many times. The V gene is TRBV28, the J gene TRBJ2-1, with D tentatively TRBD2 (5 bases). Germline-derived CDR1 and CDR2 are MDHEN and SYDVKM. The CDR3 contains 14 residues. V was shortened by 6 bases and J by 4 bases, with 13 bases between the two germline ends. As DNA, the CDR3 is TGTGCCAGCAGAACCGGGATTTCATACAATGAGCAGTTCTTC. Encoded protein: CASRTGISYNEQFF.

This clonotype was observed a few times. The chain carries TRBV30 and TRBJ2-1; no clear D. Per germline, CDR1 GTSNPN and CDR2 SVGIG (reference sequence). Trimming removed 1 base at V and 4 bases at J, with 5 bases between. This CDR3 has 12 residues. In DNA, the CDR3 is TGTGCCTGGAGTGAACAGTACAATGAGCAGTTCTTC. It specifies CAWSEQYNEQFF.

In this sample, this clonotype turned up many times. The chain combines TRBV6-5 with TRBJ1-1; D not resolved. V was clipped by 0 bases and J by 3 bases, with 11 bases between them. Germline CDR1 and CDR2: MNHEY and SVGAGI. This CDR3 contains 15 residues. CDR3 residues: CASSYSRSGDTEAFF. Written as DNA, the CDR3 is TGTGCCAGCAGTTACTCGAGGTCCGGGGACACTGAAGCTTTCTTT.

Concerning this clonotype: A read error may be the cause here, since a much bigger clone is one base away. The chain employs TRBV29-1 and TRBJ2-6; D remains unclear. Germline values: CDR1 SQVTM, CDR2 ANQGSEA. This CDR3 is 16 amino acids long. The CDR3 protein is CSIEEWSAHGANVLTF. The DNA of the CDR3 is TGCAGCATTGAAGAATGGTCAGCCCATGGGGCCAACGTCCTGACTTTC.

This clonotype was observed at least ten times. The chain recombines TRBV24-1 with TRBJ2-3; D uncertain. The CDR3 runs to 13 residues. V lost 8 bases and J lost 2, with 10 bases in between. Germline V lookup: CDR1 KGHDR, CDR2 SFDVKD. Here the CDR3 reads CATTDSITDTQYF. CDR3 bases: TGTGCCACCACCGATTCTATCACAGATACGCAGTATTTT.